This T cell receptor (beta chain) was sequenced in a study of cytomegalovirus exposure and HLA in healthy donors. General observations from the study: Overall, approximately 150 TCR beta chains were annotated as cytomegalovirus-associated. The later analysis indicated that the majority of CMV-associated TCR beta chains appeared HLA-restricted.

The CDR3 runs to 15 residues. V lost 3 bases, J lost 1 base, and 15 bases lay in between. Germline CDR1 is SQVTM and CDR2 is ANQGSEA. PCR amplification relied on 60 Vbeta primers (plus 13 Jbeta primers). The table came from immunoSEQ multiplex PCR; TCRdb's copy has only in-frame clones and leaves some out. The sample has about 120,000 clones; more than 75% are singletons. With regard to this clone: The antigen remains unidentified.

The sample comprised PBMCs. This receptor was identified in a man aged 25-40 years in good health and CMV-seropositive. The J gene is TRBJ1-1, the V gene TRBV29-1; maybe TRBD1 (5 bases). The CDR3 region is CSVEWRGEENTEAFF. The CDR3 DNA reads as TGCAGCGTTGAGTGGCGGGGGGAGGAGAACACTGAAGCTTTCTTT.